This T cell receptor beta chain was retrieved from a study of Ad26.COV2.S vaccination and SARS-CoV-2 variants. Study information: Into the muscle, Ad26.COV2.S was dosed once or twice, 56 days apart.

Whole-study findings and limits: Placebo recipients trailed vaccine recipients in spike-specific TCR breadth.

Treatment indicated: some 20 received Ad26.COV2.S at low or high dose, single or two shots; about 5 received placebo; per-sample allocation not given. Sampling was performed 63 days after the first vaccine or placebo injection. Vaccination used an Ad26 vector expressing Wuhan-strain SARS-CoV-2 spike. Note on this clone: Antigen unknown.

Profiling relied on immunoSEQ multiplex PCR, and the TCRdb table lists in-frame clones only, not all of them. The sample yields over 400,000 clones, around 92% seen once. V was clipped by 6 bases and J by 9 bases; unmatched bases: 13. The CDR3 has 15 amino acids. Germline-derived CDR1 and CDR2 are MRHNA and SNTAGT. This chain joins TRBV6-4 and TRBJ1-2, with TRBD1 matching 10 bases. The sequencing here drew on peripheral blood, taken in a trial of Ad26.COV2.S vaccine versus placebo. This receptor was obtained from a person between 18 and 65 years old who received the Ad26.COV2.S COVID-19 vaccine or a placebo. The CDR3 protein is CASSPWTGGNWSYTF. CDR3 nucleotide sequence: TGTGCCAGCAGCCCCTGGACAGGGGGTAACTGGAGCTACACCTTC.